This T cell receptor beta chain was sequenced in a study of control samples from healthy donors and cancer patients. Clones were sequenced by immunoSEQ multiplex PCR, and TCRdb holds only the in-frame ones, with some missing. The sample includes about 94,000 clones, around 86% of them seen just once. The CDR3 totals 15 residues. Germline V gene data show CDR1 as LNHDA and CDR2 as SQIVND (reference sequence). V dropped 5 bases and J dropped 0; count of bases not matched to a gene: 5. The chain carries TRBV19 and TRBJ2-7; TRBD2 matches 9 bases. The sequence was collected from a woman in her fifties or sixties in good health. The sequenced sample consisted of blood. The CDR3 region has the DNA TGTGCCAGTAGTTCGACTAGCGGACGCTCCTACGAGCAGTACTTC. It encodes CASSSTSGRSYEQYF.